The 5 T cell receptor beta chains listed next were all sequenced from one sample in a study of T-cell memory formation after mild COVID-19. TCRdb analysed the 5' RACE reads with MiXCR anew, one entry per CDR3 protein. The table has around 100,000 distinct CDR3 sequences, around 10% seen once. The sequencing input was PBMCs or a T cell subset sorted from them (not recorded which). These receptors were obtained from a man between 18 and 29 years old who had mild COVID-19 (a few samples of this study predate the infection). Cell type and time point are not known.

This clonotype was detected ten times or more. This rearrangement joins TRBV12-3 or TRBV12-4 to TRBJ2-2; D possibly corresponds to TRBD1 (7 bases). Trimming shortened V by 3 bases and J by 7 bases, and 15 bases separated the two germline ends. This CDR3 is 15 amino acids long. The CDR3 here is CASSFTGGGSGELFF. CDR3 sequence (DNA): TGTGCCAGCAGTTTCACTGGAGGGGGCAGCGGGGAGCTGTTTTTT.

The J gene is TRBJ2-7, the V gene TRBV19, with D perhaps given as TRBD1 or TRBD2 (5 bases each). Germline CDR1 is LNHDA and CDR2 is SQIVND (reference sequence). There are 15 residues in the CDR3. The ends were cut back, 4 bases at V and 3 bases at J, with 16 bases in the middle. CDR3 nucleotides: TGTGCCAGTAGTAACTCCACCGGGGCACGCTACGAGCAGTACTTC. Its translation: CASSNSTGARYEQYF.

V is TRBV7-6 and J is TRBJ2-7, with TRBD2 matching 7 bases. The ends lost 5 bases at V and 2 bases at J; junction bases unmatched: 9. This CDR3 has 15 amino acids. Germline assignment: CDR1 SGHVS and CDR2 FNYEAQ. CDR3 DNA: TGTGCCAGCAGCCCCTCGGCGGGGGACCCCTACGAGCAGTACTTC. It is translated as CASSPSAGDPYEQYF.

This clonotype showed up just a few times. The V call is TRBV6-6, the J call TRBJ2-3, with 8 bases lining up with TRBD1. V dropped 0 bases and J dropped 4; count of bases not matched to a gene: 6. Germline CDR1 reads MNHNY; CDR2 reads SVGAGI (reference sequence). CDR3 size: 16 residues. In nucleotides, the CDR3 is TGTGCCAGCAGTTACTCCCAGGGGGCGAGAGCAGATACGCAGTATTTT. Translated, it gives CASSYSQGARADTQYF.

In this sample, this clonotype turned up a few times. The J gene is TRBJ2-7, the V gene TRBV7-6, with TRBD1 matching over 7 bases. Looked up from germline, CDR1 is SGHVS and CDR2 is FNYEAQ. Trimming cost V 3 bases and J 5 bases; bases outside gene matches: 7. The CDR3 sequence is 14 residues long. The CDR3, as DNA: TGTGCCAGCAGCTTTGGGAGACAGGGCAACGAGCAGTACTTC. Encoded protein: CASSFGRQGNEQYF.